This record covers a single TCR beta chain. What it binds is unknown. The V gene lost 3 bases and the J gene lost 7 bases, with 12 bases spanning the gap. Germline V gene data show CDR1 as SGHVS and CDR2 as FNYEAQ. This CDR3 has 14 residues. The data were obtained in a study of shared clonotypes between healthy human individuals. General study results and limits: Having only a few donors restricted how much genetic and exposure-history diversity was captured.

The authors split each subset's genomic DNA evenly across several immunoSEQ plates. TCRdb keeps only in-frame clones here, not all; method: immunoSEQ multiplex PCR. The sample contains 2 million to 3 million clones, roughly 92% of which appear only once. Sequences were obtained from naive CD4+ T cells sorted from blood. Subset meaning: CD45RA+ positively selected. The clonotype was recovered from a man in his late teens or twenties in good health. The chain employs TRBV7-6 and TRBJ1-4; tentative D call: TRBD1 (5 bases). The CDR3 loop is CASSFQGVGEKLFF. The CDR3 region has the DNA TGTGCCAGCAGCTTCCAAGGGGTGGGTGAAAAACTGTTTTTT.